A single sample is the source of the 17 T cell receptor beta chains below, sequenced in a study of blood T cell repertoires in COVID-19. Profiling relied on immunoSEQ multiplex PCR, and the TCRdb table lists in-frame clones only, not all of them. The table lists a few hundred thousand clones, approximately 91% of them singletons. Material: PBMCs or T cells enriched from blood (not recorded which). The receptors shown here come from a human donor in a cohort exposed to, infected with or recovered from COVID-19 (not recorded which). The donor label of this sample is uncertain.

The chain combines TRBV9 with TRBJ2-1, with TRBD1 matching over 7 bases. This CDR3 contains 14 residues. Trimming removed 4 bases from V and 7 bases from J; junction bases left unmatched: 8. Germline CDR1 reads SGDLS; CDR2 reads YYNGEE. The CDR3 DNA sequence: TGTGCCAGCAGCCCTGAGACAGGGCCGAATGAGCAGTTCTTC. It encodes CASSPETGPNEQFF.

The J gene is TRBJ1-1, the V gene TRBV2; possibly TRBD1 for D (6 bases). The germline V gene encodes CDR1 SNHLY and CDR2 FYNNEI. Trimming shortened V by 6 bases and J by 0 bases, and 8 bases separated the two germline ends. This CDR3 is 13 amino acids long. In nucleotides, the CDR3 is TGTGCCAGCAGGGGGACACTGAACACTGAAGCTTTCTTT. Residues: CASRGTLNTEAFF. The variable domain in full, with the rest retrieved from reference TRBV2 and TRBJ1-1, is EPEVTQTPSHQVTQMGQEVILRCVPISNHLYFYWYRQILGQKVEFLVSFYNNEISEKSEIFDDQFSVERPDGSNFTLKIRSTKLEDSAMYFCASRGTLNTEAFFGQGTRLTVV.

The chain links TRBV18 to TRBJ1-2; 7 nucleotides agree with TRBD1. Germline trimming cut 6 bases from V and 1 base from J; bases unmatched to any gene: 11. Germline CDR1 is KGHSH and CDR2 is LQKENI. The CDR3 is made up of 16 amino acids. Here the CDR3 reads CASSPDGTAINYGYTF. The CDR3 coding sequence is TGTGCCAGCTCCCCTGACGGGACAGCGATTAACTATGGCTACACCTTC. Combining the CDR3 with reference TRBV18 and TRBJ1-2 gives the whole variable domain NAGVMQNPRHLVRRRGQEARLRCSPMKGHSHVYWYRQLPEEGLKFMVYLQKENIIDESGMPKERFSAEFPKEGPSILRIQQVVRGDSAAYFCASSPDGTAINYGYTFGSGTRLTVV.

The DNA for the CDR3 is TGCGCCAGCAGCTTAAAACACGGGGGAACTGAAGCTTTCTTT. It is translated as CASSLKHGGTEAFF. The chain links TRBV5-1 to TRBJ1-1; maybe TRBD1 (5 bases). The CDR3 length is 14 residues. Per germline, CDR1 SGHRS and CDR2 YFSETQ. The V end lost 2 bases, the J end lost 5 bases, and 13 bases lay between the germline ends.

This CDR3 reads CASSLTLRGPAYNEQFF. CDR3 nucleotides: TGTGCCAGCAGTTTGACCCTCAGGGGGCCCGCCTACAATGAGCAGTTCTTC. The gene calls are TRBV6-2 or TRBV6-3 and TRBJ2-1, with 8 bases fitting TRBD1. The CDR3 length is 17 residues. The V and J ends lost 4 bases and 2 bases, in that order; junction bases with no gene match: 10. The germline gives CDR1 MNHEY, CDR2 SVGEGT.

The rearrangement uses TRBV7-2 and TRBJ2-3; 9 bases align to TRBD2. The CDR3 extends over 16 amino acids. The V segment lost 1 base and the J segment 1 base; nucleotides outside the gene matches: 3. The germline V gene has CDR1 SGHTA and CDR2 FQGNSA. The CDR3 reads CASSLVPSGGTDTQYF. The CDR3 nucleotides are TGTGCCAGCAGCTTAGTTCCTAGCGGGGGCACAGATACGCAGTATTTT.

The chain recombines TRBV28 with TRBJ1-1, with 7 bases identical to TRBD1. The CDR3 covers 13 residues. Germline loops: CDR1 MDHEN, CDR2 SYDVKM. The J segment lost 3 bases and the V segment lost 11 bases, leaving 9 bases of the junction unmatched. CDR3 sequence reads: CAVLRDSHTEAFF. The CDR3 DNA sequence: TGTGCCGTTCTCCGGGACAGTCACACTGAAGCTTTCTTT.

The CDR3 DNA follows: TGTGCCAGCAGCTTGTACGGGGGGACGGGCGGAAACACCATATATTTT. Its translation: CASSLYGGTGGNTIYF. V gene TRBV5-4 combines with J gene TRBJ1-3, with D perhaps TRBD1 (5 bases). CDR1 and CDR2 (germline): SGHNT, YYREEE (reference sequence). The CDR3 spans 16 residues. V dropped 1 base and J dropped 4 bases, with 15 bases sitting between them.

The V gene is TRBV7-9, the J gene TRBJ1-5; D gene unclear. The CDR3 has 13 amino acids. The germline CDR1 and CDR2 sequences are SEHNR and FQNEAQ (reference sequence). V lost 5 bases and J 6 bases, leaving 11 bases between the germline ends. CDR3 in amino acids: CASSEFGGQPQHF. As DNA, the CDR3 is TGTGCCAGCAGCGAGTTCGGAGGTCAGCCCCAGCATTTT.

The chain has TRBV7-9 and TRBJ1-2; possibly TRBD1 for D (6 bases). The CDR3 spans 14 residues. The V and J ends lost 5 bases and 2 bases respectively, with 12 bases between them. The germline V gene encodes CDR1 SEHNR and CDR2 FQNEAQ (reference sequence). This CDR3 is CASSTQQGNYGYTF. CDR3 in DNA: TGTGCCAGCAGCACACAACAGGGAAACTATGGCTACACCTTC. The full variable domain, completed using reference TRBV7-9 and TRBJ1-2, is DTGVSQNPRHKITKRGQNVTFRCDPISEHNRLYWYRQTLGQGPEFLTYFQNEAQLEKSRLLSDRFSAERPKGSFSTLEIQRTEQGDSAMYLCASSTQQGNYGYTFGSGTRLTVV.

The chain combines TRBV7-2 with TRBJ1-6; the D gene is possibly TRBD1 (5 bases). Germline CDR1 SGHTA, CDR2 FQGNSA. The CDR3 has 18 amino acids. V was pared by 4 bases and J by 4 bases, with 20 bases between. The CDR3 is CASSSTPGLGPYNSPLHF. DNA for the CDR3: TGTGCCAGCAGCTCAACCCCCGGGCTGGGGCCTTATAATTCACCCCTCCACTTT.

The chain combines TRBV6-2 or TRBV6-3 with TRBJ2-3; maybe TRBD1 (6 bases). CDR3 length equals 16 residues. V gave up 5 bases and J gave up 4 bases, with 19 bases separating them. Germline V gene lookup returns CDR1 MNHEY and CDR2 SVGEGT. This CDR3 reads CASSPGTPVGSDTQYF. The CDR3 DNA reads TGTGCCAGCAGTCCCGGGACACCCGTCGGGTCAGATACGCAGTATTTT.

The V and J genes are TRBV19 and TRBJ2-2; 7 bases fit TRBD1. V shed 8 bases and J 6 bases; nucleotides not matched to a gene: 3. CDR3 length: 12 amino acids. CDR1 and CDR2 (germline): LNHDA, SQIVND (reference sequence). CDR3 in DNA: TGTGCCAGTTCCGGACAGGCCGGGGAGCTGTTTTTT. This gives the protein CASSGQAGELFF. Variable domain in full (rest from reference TRBV19 and TRBJ2-2): DGGITQSPKYLFRKEGQNVTLSCEQNLNHDAMYWYRQDPGQGLRLIYYSQIVNDFQKGDIAEGYSVSREKKESFPLTVTSAQKNPTAFYLCASSGQAGELFFGEGSRLTVL.

The chain recombines TRBV7-2 with TRBJ2-2, with TRBD1 identical over 7 bases. Germline CDR1 SGHTA, CDR2 FQGNSA. The CDR3 covers 19 residues. After removal of 5 bases from V and 2 bases from J, the junction contained 17 bases not matched to a gene. The chain's CDR3 is CASSQGWGRGSFNTGELFF. In nucleotides, the CDR3 is TGTGCCAGCAGCCAGGGGTGGGGCAGGGGGTCTTTTAACACCGGGGAGCTGTTTTTT.

The chain couples TRBV12-3 or TRBV12-4 to TRBJ1-6, with a weak D call TRBD1 (5 bases). Between the trimmed V and J ends, which lost 5 bases and 9 bases, there was a span of 8 bases. The CDR3 loop spans 12 amino acids. The CDR3 protein is CASSAGVSPLHF. The CDR3 region has the DNA TGTGCCAGCAGTGCGGGGGTTTCACCCCTCCACTTT.

The genes are TRBV10-1 and TRBJ1-2, with 7 positions matching TRBD1. The CDR3 covers 13 residues. J was trimmed by 8 bases and V by 4 bases; bases with no gene match: 7. Germline V gives CDR1 WNHNN, CDR2 SYGVQD (reference sequence). The CDR3 DNA follows: TGCGCCAGCAGTGCTACAGGGGCTAAAGGCTACACCTTC. Translation: CASSATGAKGYTF.

The chain carries TRBV15 and TRBJ1-4; weak D call: TRBD1 (5 bases). Trimming cost V 5 bases and J 5 bases, with 18 bases left between them. The CDR3 has 16 residues. Germline V gene sequence: CDR1 LNHNV, CDR2 YYDKDF (reference sequence). The CDR3: CATSGPHRQTNEKLFF. Written as DNA, the CDR3 is TGTGCCACCAGCGGTCCTCATCGACAGACAAATGAAAAACTGTTTTTT.